Listed below are T cell receptor beta chains from one sample, sequenced in a study of blood T cell repertoires in COVID-19. The table came from immunoSEQ multiplex PCR; TCRdb's copy has only in-frame clones and leaves some out. Seen here are roughly 66,000 clones, 90% to 95% observed once, and the top ten hold about 7.9%. The sample comprised peripheral blood. The origin of the receptors is a human donor in a cohort sampled during active COVID-19. Each CDR3 is given with its conserved first and last residue. A D gene is named only where the DNA matches it firmly. The size entry is marked missing in some rows and otherwise reads once, few, many or a size class.

size	J	V	D	DNA	CDR3
once	TRBJ2-2	TRBV7-9	NA	TGTGCCAGCAGCTCCGCCGGGAGAAACACCGGGGAGCTGTTTTTT	CASSSAGRNTGELFF
NA	TRBJ2-5	TRBV29-1	NA	TGCAGCGTTGAAGTCGGGGAGACCCAGTACTTC	CSVEVGETQYF
NA	TRBJ1-1	TRBV19	NA	TGTGCCAGTAGCCTAGGACAGTACATGAACACTGAAGCTTTCTTT	CASSLGQYMNTEAFF
once	TRBJ2-7	TRBV28	NA	TGTGCCAGCTCGGGAGCGTCCTACGAGCAGTACTTC	CASSGASYEQYF
NA	TRBJ2-1	TRBV5-1	NA	TGCGCCAGCAGCTTGGTCGGTGCAGGTAACAATGAGCAGTTCTTC	CASSLVGAGNNEQFF
NA	TRBJ1-1	TRBV19	NA	TGTGCCAGTAGTATAGGTCGGGAGCGGGCCACTGAAGCTTTCTTT	CASSIGRERATEAFF
NA	TRBJ1-4	TRBV4-3	NA	TGCGCCAGCAGCAGATATGGCAGAACTAATGAAAAACTGTTTTTT	CASSRYGRTNEKLFF
NA	TRBJ1-3	TRBV4-3	NA	TGCGCCAGCAGCCAGGGGAGTTTCGGGTCAACCAGAAACACCATATATTTT	CASSQGSFGSTRNTIYF
NA	TRBJ1-6	TRBV29-1	NA	TGCAGCGTTGATACGGGAGGAAACAGGGAGTATAATTCACCCCTCCACTTT	CSVDTGGNREYNSPLHF
NA	TRBJ2-3	TRBV6-5	TRBD1	TGTGCCAGCAGTTACTCGGTACAGGGGGCCACAGATACGCAGTATTTT	CASSYSVQGATDTQYF
NA	TRBJ1-6	TRBV6-5	NA	TGTGCCAGCAGTACTTACCCCACAGGGAATTCACCCCTCCACTTT	CASSTYPTGNSPLHF
NA	TRBJ2-3	TRBV9	TRBD2	TGTGCCAGCAGCAGCCGGACTAGCGGAGATACGCAGTATTTT	CASSSRTSGDTQYF
NA	TRBJ1-2	TRBV6-1	NA	TGTGCCAGCAGTGAATCAGGGTATGGCTACACCTTC	CASSESGYGYTF
NA	TRBJ2-7	TRBV11-2	NA	TGTGCCAGCACCTTAGGACGGGTAGTTTACGAGCAGTACTTC	CASTLGRVVYEQYF
once	TRBJ2-7	TRBV5-6	NA	TGTGCCAGCAGCTTTCCTACAGGGAACCCCAACGAGCAGTACTTC	CASSFPTGNPNEQYF
NA	TRBJ1-2	TRBV7-3	TRBD1	TGTGCCAGCAGCGCTCCGGGACAGGGGGCTGAAGGCTACACCTTC	CASSAPGQGAEGYTF
NA	TRBJ2-3	TRBV7-5	NA	TGTGCCAGATACGTCACATCCCTCACAGATACGCAGTATTTT	CARYVTSLTDTQYF
NA	TRBJ2-7	TRBV5-5	NA	TGTGCCAGCAGCTTGGTTGGAGGTTTCTACGAGCAGTACTTC	CASSLVGGFYEQYF
NA	TRBJ1-1	TRBV24-1	NA	TGTGCCACCCGGCGGGGGGGGGCTGAGAACACTGAAGCTTTCTTT	CATRRGGAENTEAFF
NA	TRBJ1-1	TRBV6-6	TRBD1	TGTGCCAGCAGTTATGGGACAGAAAGGGGAGCTTTCTTT	CASSYGTERGAFF
NA	TRBJ2-5	TRBV7-9	TRBD1	TGTGCCAGCAGCTTGACAGGGCCGGAGACCCAGTACTTC	CASSLTGPETQYF
NA	TRBJ2-1	TRBV7-2	TRBD2	TGTGCCAGCAGCTTCGGGATTAGCGGGGGTAATGAGCAGTTCTTC	CASSFGISGGNEQFF
once	TRBJ2-7	TRBV27	NA	TGTGCCAGCGGACTGACGGACGAGCAGTACTTC	CASGLTDEQYF
few	TRBJ1-6	TRBV28	NA	TGTGCCAGCGCGGGGGGTAATTCACCCCTCCACTTT	CASAGGNSPLHF
NA	TRBJ1-1	TRBV28	TRBD1	TGTGCCAGCAGCCCCAGGGGGCGTCTGAACACTGAAGCTTTCTTT	CASSPRGRLNTEAFF
NA	TRBJ2-1	TRBV20-1	TRBD1	TGCAGTGCTAGTAACCCTACCGGGACAGGGGGCAATGAGCAGTTCTTC	CSASNPTGTGGNEQFF
NA	TRBJ1-5	TRBV19	NA	TGTGCCAGTAGTATTGATCCCCCCGGGGGGGGTGGCAATCAGCCCCAGCATTTT	CASSIDPPGGGGNQPQHF
NA	TRBJ2-1	TRBV7-2	TRBD1	TGTGCCAGCAGCTTAGCCACCGGGACAGGACTGGGAGAGCAGTTCTTC	CASSLATGTGLGEQFF
NA	TRBJ2-1	TRBV3-1/TRBV3-2	NA	TGTGCCAGCAGCCAAGATCTCGGGGGCTACAATGAGCAGTTCTTC	CASSQDLGGYNEQFF
NA	TRBJ2-1	TRBV7-2	TRBD2	TGTGCCAGCAGCTTTCACGGGGGGGGAATGGGTGAGCAGTTCTTC	CASSFHGGGMGEQFF
few	TRBJ1-1	TRBV28	TRBD1	TGTGCCAGCAGGCGCCGGGACAGGGAGCGGGCTTTCTTT	CASRRRDRERAFF
NA	TRBJ2-3	TRBV10-1	NA	TGCGCCAGCAGAGAGACAGACGACACAGATACGCAGTATTTT	CASRETDDTDTQYF
NA	TRBJ1-3	TRBV13	NA	TGTGCCAGCAGCCCGGGTGGAAACACCATATATTTT	CASSPGGNTIYF
NA	TRBJ1-3	TRBV11-2	TRBD1	TGTGCCAGCAGGGATTTCGGGACAGGGTGGTCTGGAAACACCATATATTTT	CASRDFGTGWSGNTIYF
NA	TRBJ2-1	TRBV28	NA	TGTGCCAGCAGTTTATCTTTTCTGCGGGGCCGCTCCTACAATGAGCAGTTCTTC	CASSLSFLRGRSYNEQFF
few	TRBJ1-6	TRBV7-9	TRBD1	TGTGCCAGCAGCGTAGCCGGGACAGGGTCGCCTCCCCTCCACTTT	CASSVAGTGSPPLHF
NA	TRBJ2-7	TRBV15	TRBD1	TGTGCCACCAGCAGGGGGACAGGAGCTAACTCCTACGAGCAGTACTTC	CATSRGTGANSYEQYF
NA	TRBJ2-7	TRBV11-2	TRBD2	TGTGCCAGCAGCTTAGTCGGGACTAGCGGGGGCTACGAGCAGTACTTC	CASSLVGTSGGYEQYF
NA	TRBJ2-2	TRBV5-1	TRBD2	TGCGCCAGCAGCGCCCTCCCGGGGGGGCCTCAGACGGGGGAGCTGTTTTTT	CASSALPGGPQTGELFF
NA	TRBJ2-1	TRBV21-1	NA	TGTGCCAGCCCGGGGACTATGCTTAACAATGAGCAGTTCTTC	CASPGTMLNNEQFF
NA	TRBJ1-1	TRBV19	TRBD1	TGTGCCAGTAGTATGACAGGGGGTGAAGCTTTCTTT	CASSMTGGEAFF
NA	TRBJ2-7	TRBV7-2	TRBD2	TGTGCCAGCAGCCCCACTAGCGGGACCTACGAGCAGTACTTC	CASSPTSGTYEQYF
NA	TRBJ2-7	TRBV6-5	TRBD2	TGTGCCAGCAGGGGACTAGCGGGTTCAGAGTACGAGCAGTACTTC	CASRGLAGSEYEQYF
NA	TRBJ1-6	TRBV5-8	NA	TGTGCCAGCAGCTGGAGGGCCTCACCCCTCCACTTT	CASSWRASPLHF
NA	TRBJ1-6	TRBV2	NA	TGTGCCAGCCATCCACAGGAGCATTCACCCCTCCACTTT	CASHPQEHSPLHF